This T cell receptor (delta chain) derives from a study of gamma-delta T cells after stem cell transplantation. TCRdb made new clone calls on the RT-PCR reads using CATT. The sample lists 11,000 to 15,000 delta-chain clones, about 30% seen once, with about 3.8% in the top ten. V dropped 0 bases and J dropped 8 bases, with 4 bases sitting between them. CDR1 is TSWWSYY and CDR2 is QGS in the germline V gene. The CDR3 has 11 amino acids. Sequencing used gamma-delta T cells. This rearrangement joins TRDV1 to TRDJ1; D is ambiguous. The source is a human donor. It is not recorded whose cells these are; they may come from a transplant donor. CDR3 DNA sequence: TGTGCTCTTGGGGAACTCAGAAAACTCATCTTT. Translation: CALGELRKLIF.